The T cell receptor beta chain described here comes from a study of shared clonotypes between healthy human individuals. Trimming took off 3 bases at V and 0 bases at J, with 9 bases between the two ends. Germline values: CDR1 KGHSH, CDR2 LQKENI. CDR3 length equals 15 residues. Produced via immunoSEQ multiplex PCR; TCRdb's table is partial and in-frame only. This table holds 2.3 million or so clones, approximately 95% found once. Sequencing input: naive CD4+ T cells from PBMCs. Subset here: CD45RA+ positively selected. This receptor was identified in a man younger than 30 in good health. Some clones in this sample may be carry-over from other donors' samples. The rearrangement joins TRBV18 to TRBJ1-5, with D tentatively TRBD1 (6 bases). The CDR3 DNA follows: TGTGCCAGCTCACCTCGGGGGCTTAGCAATCAGCCCCAGCATTTT. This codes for CASSPRGLSNQPQHF.